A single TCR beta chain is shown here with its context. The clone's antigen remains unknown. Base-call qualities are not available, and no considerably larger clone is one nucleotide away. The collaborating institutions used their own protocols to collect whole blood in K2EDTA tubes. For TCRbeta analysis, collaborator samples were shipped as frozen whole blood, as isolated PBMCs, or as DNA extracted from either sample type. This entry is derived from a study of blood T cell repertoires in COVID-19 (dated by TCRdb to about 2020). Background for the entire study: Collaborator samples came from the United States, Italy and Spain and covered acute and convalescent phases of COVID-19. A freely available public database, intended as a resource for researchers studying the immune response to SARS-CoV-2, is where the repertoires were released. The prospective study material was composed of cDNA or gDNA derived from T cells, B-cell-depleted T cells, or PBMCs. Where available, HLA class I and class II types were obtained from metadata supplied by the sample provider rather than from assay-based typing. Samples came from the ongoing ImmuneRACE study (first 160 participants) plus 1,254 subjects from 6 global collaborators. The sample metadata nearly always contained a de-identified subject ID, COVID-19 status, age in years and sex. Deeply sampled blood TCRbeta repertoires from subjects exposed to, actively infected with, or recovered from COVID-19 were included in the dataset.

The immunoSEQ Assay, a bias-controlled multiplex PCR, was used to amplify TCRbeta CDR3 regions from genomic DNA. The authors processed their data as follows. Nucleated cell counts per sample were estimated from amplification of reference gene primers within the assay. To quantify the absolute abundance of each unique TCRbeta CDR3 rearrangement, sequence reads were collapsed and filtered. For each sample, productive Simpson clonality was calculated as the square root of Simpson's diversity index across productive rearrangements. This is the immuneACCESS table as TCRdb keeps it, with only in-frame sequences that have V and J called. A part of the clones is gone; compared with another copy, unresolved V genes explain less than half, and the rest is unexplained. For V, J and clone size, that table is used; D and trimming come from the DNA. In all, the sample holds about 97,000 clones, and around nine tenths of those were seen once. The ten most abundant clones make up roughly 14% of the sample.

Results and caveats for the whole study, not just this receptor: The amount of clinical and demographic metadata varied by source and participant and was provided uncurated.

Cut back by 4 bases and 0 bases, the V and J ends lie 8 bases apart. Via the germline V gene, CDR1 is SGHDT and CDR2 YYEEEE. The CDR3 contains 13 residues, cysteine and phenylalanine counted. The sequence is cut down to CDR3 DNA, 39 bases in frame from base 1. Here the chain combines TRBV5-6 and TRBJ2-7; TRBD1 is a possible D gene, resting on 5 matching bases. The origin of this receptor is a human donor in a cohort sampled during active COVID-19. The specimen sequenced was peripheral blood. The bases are TGTGCCAGCAGCCGACAGAGCTCCTACGAGCAGTACTTC. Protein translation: CASSRQSSYEQYF.